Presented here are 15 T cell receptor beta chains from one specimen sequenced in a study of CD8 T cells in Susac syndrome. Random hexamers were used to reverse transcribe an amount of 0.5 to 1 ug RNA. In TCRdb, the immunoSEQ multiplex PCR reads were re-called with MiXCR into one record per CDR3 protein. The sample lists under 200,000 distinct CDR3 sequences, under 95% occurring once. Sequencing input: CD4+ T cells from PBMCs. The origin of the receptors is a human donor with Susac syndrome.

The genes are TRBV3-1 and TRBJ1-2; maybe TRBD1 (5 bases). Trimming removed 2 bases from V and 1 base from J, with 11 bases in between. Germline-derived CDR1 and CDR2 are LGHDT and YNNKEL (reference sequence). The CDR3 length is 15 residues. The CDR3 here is CASSQRGTNNYGYTF. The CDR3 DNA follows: TGTGCCAGCAGCCAACGGGGCACGAATAACTATGGCTACACCTTC. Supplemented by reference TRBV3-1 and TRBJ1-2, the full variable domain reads DTAVSQTPKYLVTQMGNDKSIKCEQNLGHDTMYWYKQDSKKFLKIMFSYNNKELIINETVPNRFSPKSPDKAHLNLHINSLELGDSAVYFCASSQRGTNNYGYTFGSGTRLTVV.

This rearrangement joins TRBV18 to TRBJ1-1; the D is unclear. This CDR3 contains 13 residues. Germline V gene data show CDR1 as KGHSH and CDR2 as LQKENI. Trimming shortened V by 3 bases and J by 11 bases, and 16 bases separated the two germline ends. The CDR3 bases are TGTGCCAGCTCACCCCCCACATCCGCGCGGGCTTTCTTT. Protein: CASSPPTSARAFF.

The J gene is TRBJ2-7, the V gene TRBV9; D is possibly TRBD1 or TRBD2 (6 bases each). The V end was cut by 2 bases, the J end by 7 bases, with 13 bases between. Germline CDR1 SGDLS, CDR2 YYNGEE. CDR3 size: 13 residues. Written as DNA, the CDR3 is TGTGCCAGCAGCGTGTCGGGGGCCTCGGAGCAGTACTTC. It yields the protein CASSVSGASEQYF.

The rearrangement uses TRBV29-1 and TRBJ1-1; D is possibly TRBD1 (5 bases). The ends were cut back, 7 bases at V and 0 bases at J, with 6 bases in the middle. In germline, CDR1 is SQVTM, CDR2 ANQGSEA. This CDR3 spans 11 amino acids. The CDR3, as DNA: TGCAGCGCGACAGTGAACACTGAAGCTTTCTTT. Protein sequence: CSATVNTEAFF.

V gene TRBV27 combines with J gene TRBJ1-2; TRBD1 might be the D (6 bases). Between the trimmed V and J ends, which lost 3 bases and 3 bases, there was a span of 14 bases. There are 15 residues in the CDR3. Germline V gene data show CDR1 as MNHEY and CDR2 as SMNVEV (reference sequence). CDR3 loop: CASSFSTGRDYGYTF. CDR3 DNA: TGTGCCAGCAGTTTCTCAACAGGGCGGGACTATGGCTACACCTTC.

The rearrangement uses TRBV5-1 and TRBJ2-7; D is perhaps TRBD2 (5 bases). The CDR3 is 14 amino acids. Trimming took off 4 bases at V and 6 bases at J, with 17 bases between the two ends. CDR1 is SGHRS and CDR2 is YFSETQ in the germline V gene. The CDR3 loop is CASSPVESRGEQYF. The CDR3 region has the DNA TGCGCCAGCAGCCCGGTGGAATCCCGGGGCGAGCAGTACTTC. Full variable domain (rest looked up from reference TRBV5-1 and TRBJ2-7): KAGVTQTPRYLIKTRGQQVTLSCSPISGHRSVSWYQQTPGQGLQFLFEYFSETQRNKGNFPGRFSGRQFSNSRSEMNVSTLELGDSALYLCASSPVESRGEQYFGPGTRLTVT.

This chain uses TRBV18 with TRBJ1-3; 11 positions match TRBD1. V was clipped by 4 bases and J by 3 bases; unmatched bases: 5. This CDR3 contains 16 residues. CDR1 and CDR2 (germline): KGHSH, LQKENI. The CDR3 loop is CASSHGQGALGNTIYF. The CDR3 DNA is TGTGCCAGCTCACACGGACAGGGGGCACTTGGAAACACCATATATTTT.

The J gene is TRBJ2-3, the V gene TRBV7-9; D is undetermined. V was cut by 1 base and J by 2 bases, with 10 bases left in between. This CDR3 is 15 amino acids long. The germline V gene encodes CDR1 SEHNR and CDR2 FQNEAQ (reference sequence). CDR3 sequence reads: CASSLVTRTTDTQYF. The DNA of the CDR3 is TGTGCCAGCAGCTTAGTTACTCGGACCACAGATACGCAGTATTTT.

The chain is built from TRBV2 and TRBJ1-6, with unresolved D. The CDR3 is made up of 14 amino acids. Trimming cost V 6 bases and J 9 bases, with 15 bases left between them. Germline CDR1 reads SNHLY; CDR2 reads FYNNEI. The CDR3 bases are TGTGCCAGCAGCGCCAATGGGATCTCTTCACCCCTCCACTTT. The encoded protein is CASSANGISSPLHF.

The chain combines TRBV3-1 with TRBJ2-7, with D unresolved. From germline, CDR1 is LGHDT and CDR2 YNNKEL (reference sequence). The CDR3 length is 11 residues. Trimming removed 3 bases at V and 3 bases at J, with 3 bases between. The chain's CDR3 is CASSHNYEQYF. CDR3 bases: TGTGCCAGCAGCCATAACTACGAGCAGTACTTC.

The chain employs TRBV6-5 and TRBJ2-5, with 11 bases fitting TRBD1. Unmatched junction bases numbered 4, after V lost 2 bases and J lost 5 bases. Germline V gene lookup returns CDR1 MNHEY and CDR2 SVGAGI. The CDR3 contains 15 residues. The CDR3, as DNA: TGTGCCAGCAGTTACCGGACAGGGGGCAGGGAGACCCAGTACTTC. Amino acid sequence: CASSYRTGGRETQYF.

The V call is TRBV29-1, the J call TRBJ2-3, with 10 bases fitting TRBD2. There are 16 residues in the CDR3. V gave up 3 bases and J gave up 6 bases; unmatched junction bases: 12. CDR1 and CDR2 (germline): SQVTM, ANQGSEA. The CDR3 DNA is TGCAGCGTTGAGTCGGCTAGCGGGGGCCCGAGGGATACGCAGTATTTT. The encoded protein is CSVESASGGPRDTQYF.

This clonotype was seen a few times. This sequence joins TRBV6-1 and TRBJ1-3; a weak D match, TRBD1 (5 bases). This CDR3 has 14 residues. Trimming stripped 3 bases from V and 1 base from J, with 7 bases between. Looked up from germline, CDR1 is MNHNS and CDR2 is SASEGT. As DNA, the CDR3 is TGTGCCAGCAGTGACAGGGCTTCTGGAAACACCATATATTTT. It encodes CASSDRASGNTIYF.

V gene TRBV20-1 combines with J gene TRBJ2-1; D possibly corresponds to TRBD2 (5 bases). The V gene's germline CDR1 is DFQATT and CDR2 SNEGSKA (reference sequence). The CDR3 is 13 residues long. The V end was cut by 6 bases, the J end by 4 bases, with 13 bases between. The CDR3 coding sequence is TGCAGTGCCCACCTCTCGGGGTACAATGAGCAGTTCTTC. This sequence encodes CSAHLSGYNEQFF.

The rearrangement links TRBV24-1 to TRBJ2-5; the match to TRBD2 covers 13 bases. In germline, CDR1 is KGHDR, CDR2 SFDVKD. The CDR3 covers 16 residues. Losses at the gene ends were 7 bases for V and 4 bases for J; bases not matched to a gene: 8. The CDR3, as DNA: TGTGCCACCAGCGACTCCCGGACTAGCGGGGGAGAGACCCAGTACTTC. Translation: CATSDSRTSGGETQYF.